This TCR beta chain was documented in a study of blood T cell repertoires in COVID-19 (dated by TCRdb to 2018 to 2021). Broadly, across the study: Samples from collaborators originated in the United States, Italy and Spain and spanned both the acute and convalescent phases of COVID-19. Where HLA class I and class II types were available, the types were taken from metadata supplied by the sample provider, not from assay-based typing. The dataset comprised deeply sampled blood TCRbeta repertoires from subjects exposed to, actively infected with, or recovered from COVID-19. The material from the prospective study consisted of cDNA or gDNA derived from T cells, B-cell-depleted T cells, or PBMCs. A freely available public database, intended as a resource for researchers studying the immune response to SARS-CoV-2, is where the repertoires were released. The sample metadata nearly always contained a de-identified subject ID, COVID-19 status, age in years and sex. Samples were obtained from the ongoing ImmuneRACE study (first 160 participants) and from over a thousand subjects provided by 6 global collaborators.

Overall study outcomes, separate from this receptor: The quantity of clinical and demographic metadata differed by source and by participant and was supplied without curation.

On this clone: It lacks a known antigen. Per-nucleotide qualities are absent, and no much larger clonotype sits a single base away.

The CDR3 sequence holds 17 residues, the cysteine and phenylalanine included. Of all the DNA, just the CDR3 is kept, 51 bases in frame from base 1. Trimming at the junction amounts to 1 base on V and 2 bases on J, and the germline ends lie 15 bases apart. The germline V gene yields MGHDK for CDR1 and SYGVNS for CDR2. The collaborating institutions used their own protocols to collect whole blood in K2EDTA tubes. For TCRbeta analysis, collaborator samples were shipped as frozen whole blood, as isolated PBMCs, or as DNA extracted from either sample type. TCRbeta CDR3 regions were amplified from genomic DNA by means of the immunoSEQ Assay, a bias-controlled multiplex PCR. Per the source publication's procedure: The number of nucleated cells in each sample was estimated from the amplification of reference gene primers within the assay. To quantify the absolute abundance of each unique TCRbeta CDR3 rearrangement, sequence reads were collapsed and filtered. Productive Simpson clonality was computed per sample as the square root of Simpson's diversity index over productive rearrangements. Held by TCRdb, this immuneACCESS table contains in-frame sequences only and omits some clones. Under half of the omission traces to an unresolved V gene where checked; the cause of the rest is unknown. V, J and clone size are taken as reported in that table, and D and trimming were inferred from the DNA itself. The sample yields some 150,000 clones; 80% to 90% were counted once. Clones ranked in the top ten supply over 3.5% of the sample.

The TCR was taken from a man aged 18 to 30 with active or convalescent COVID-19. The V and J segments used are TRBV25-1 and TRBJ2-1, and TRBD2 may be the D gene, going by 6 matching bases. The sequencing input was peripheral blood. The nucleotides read TGTGCCAGCAGTGAATTTCGTGGGAGGATGGCCTACAATGAGCAGTTCTTC. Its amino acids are CASSEFRGRMAYNEQFF.